This T cell receptor (beta chain) was identified during a study of blood T cell repertoires in COVID-19. This CDR3 spans 14 amino acids. V lost 4 bases, J lost 8 bases, and 18 bases lay in between. Germline loops: CDR1 SGHRS, CDR2 YFSETQ. Study processing details: Amplification with reference gene primers provided the estimates of nucleated cell counts. Some clones are missing from TCRdb's copy, which holds only in-frame ones; the method was immunoSEQ multiplex PCR. For V, J and clone size, that table is used; D and trimming come from the DNA. The sample includes roughly 250,000 clones, roughly 84% of them seen just once.

Sequenced sample: peripheral blood. This TCR came from a person aged 70 to 85 with COVID-19, enrolled during active disease. V gene TRBV5-1 combines with J gene TRBJ1-1, with D maybe TRBD1 (5 bases). The CDR3 loop is CASSRRQGTPEAFF. The CDR3 DNA reads TGCGCCAGCAGCCGGCGCCAAGGGACTCCAGAAGCTTTCTTT.